The clone carrying this T cell receptor (beta chain) was picked up a small number of times. This sample stems from a study of T-cell memory formation after mild COVID-19. In germline, CDR1 is MRHNA, CDR2 SNTAGT. Trimming removed 2 bases at V and 0 bases at J, with 3 bases between. This CDR3 spans 13 amino acids. TCRdb re-analysed the 5' RACE reads in MiXCR, keeping a single row per CDR3 protein. This repertoire shows about 150,000 distinct CDR3 sequences, more than 12% found once; its top ten account for 12% to 15%. The rearrangement uses TRBV6-4 and TRBJ2-3; D uncertain. Sequencing used PBMCs or a T cell subset sorted from them (not recorded which). The clonotype comes from an adult woman who had mild COVID-19 (a few samples of this study predate the infection). Cell type and time point are not known. This CDR3 is CASSDTSTDTQYF. CDR3 nucleotides: TGTGCCAGCAGTGACACTAGCACAGATACGCAGTATTTT.